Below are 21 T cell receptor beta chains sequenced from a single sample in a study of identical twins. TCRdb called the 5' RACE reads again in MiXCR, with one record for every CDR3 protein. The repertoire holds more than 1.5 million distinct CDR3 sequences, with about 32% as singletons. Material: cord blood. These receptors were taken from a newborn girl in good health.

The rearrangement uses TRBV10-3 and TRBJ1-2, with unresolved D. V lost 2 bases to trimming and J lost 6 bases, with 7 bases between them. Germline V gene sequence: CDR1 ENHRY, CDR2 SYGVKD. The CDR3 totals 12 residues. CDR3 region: CAISEVENGYTF. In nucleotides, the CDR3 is TGTGCCATCAGTGAGGTGGAAAATGGCTACACCTTC.

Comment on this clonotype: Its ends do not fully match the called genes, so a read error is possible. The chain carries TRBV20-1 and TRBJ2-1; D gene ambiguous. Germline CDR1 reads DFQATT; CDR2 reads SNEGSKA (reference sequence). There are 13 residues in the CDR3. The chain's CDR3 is CSARESNADEQFF. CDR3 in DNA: TGCAGTGCCAGAGAGAGTAACGCGGATGAGCAGTTCTTC.

The CDR3 sequence: CASSLGGGGKNQPQHF. The DNA of the CDR3 is TGTGCCAGCAGCTTAGGGGGAGGGGGCAAGAATCAGCCCCAGCATTTT. The J gene is TRBJ1-5, the V gene TRBV7-2, with TRBD1 matching over 7 bases. The CDR3 covers 16 residues. Germline-derived CDR1 and CDR2 are SGHTA and FQGNSA. V gave up 1 base and J gave up 4 bases; unmatched junction bases: 7.

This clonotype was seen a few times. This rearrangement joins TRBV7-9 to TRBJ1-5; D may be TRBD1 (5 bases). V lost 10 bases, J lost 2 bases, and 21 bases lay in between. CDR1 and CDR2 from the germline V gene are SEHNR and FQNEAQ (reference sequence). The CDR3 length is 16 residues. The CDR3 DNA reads TGTGCCACCACACAACTAGGGGCAGTCGGCAATCAGCCCCAGCATTTT. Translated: CATTQLGAVGNQPQHF.

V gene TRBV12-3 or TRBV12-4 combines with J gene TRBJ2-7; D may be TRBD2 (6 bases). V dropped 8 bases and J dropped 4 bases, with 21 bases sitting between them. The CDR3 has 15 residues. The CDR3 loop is CASALRETGGYEQYF. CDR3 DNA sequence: TGTGCCAGCGCTCTCCGGGAGACTGGGGGGTACGAGCAGTACTTC.

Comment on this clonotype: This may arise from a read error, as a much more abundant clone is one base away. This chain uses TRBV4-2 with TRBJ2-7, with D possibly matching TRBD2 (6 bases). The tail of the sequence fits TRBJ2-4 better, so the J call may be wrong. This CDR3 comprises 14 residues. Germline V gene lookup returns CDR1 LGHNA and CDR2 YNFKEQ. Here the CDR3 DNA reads TGTGCCGGCAGCCCTAGTGGCGGGGAAAACATTCAGTACTTC. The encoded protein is CAGSPSGGENIQYF.

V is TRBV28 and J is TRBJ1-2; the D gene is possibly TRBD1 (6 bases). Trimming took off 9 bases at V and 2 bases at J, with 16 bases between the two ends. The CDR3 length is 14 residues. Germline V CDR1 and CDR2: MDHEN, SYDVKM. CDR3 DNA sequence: TGTGCCAGAGGGGGGGCCACAGAGAACTATGGCTACACCTTC. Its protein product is CARGGATENYGYTF.

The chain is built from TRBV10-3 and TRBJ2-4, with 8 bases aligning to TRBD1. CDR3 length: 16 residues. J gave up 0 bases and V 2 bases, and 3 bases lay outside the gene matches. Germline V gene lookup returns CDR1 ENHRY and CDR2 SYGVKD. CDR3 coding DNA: TGTGCCATCAGTGAGGGCGGGACAGGAGCCAAAAACATTCAGTACTTC. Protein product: CAISEGGTGAKNIQYF.

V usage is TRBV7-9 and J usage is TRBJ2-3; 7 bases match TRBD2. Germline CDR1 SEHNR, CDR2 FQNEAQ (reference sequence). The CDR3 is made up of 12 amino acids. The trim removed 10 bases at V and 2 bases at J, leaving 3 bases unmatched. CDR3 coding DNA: TGTGCCATGCGGGGGTACACAGATACGCAGTATTTT. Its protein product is CAMRGYTDTQYF. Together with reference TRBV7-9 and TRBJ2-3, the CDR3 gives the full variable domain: DTGVSQNPRHKITKRGQNVTFRCDPISEHNRLYWYRQTLGQGPEFLTYFQNEAQLEKSRLLSDRFSAERPKGSFSTLEIQRTEQGDSAMYLCAMRGYTDTQYFGPGTRLTVL.

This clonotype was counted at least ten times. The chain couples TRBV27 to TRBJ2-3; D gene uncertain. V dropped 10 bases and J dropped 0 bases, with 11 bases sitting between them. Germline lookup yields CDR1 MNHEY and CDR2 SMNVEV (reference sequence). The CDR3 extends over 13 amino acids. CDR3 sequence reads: CATLLPSTDTQYF. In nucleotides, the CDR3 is TGTGCCACCCTTTTGCCTAGCACAGATACGCAGTATTTT.

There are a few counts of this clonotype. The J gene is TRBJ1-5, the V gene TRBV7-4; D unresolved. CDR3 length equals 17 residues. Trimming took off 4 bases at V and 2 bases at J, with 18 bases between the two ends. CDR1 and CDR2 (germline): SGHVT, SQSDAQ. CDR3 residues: CASSSRPRNYRNQPQHF. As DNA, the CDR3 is TGTGCCAGCAGCTCGCGACCTCGGAATTACCGCAATCAGCCCCAGCATTTT.

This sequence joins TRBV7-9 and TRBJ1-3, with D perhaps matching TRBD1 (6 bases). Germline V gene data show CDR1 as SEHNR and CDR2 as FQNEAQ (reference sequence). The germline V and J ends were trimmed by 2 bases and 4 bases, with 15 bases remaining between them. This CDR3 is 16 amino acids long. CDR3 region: CASSLSQGHLGNTIYF. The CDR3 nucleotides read TGTGCCAGCAGCTTATCACAGGGCCATTTAGGAAACACCATATATTTT.

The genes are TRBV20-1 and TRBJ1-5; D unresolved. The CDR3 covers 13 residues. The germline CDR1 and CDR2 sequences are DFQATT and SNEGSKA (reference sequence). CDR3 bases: TGCAGCTCGAGAGTTGGGGATCCTCAGCCCCAGCATTTT. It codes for CSSRVGDPQPQHF.

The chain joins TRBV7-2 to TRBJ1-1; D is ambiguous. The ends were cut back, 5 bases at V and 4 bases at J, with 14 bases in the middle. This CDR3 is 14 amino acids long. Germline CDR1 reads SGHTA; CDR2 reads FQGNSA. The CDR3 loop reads CASSPRVRGTEAFF. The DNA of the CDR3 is TGTGCCAGCAGCCCGAGGGTTCGGGGCACTGAAGCTTTCTTT.

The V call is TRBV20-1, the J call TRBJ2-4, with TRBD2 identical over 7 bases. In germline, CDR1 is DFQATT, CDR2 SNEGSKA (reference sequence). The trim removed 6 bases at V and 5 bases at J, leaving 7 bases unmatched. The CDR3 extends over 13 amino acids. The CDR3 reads CSATTSAENIQYF. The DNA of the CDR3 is TGCAGTGCCACAACTAGCGCCGAAAACATTCAGTACTTC.

The CDR3 DNA reads as TGTGCCATCAGTGGGACAGGGGGGGATAGTCAGCCCCAGCATTTT. Translation gives CAISGTGGDSQPQHF. The chain joins TRBV10-3 to TRBJ1-5; 10 bases fit TRBD1. The CDR3 runs to 15 residues. Germline-derived CDR1 and CDR2 are ENHRY and SYGVKD. V dropped 4 bases and J dropped 6; count of bases not matched to a gene: 6.

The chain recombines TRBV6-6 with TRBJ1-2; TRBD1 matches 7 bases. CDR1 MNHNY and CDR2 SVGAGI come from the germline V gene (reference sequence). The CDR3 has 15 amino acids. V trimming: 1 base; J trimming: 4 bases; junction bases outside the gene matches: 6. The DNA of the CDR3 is TGTGCCAGCAGTTACTGGGGGACAGCCCCCTATGGCTACACCTTC. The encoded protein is CASSYWGTAPYGYTF.

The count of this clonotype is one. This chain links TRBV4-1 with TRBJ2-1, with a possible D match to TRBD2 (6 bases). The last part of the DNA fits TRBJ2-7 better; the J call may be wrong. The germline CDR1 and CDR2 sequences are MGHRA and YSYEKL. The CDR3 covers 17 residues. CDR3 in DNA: TGCGCCAGCAGCCAAGATGGTCACGGGAGCTCCTACAATGAGCAGTACTTC. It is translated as CASSQDGHGSSYNEQYF.

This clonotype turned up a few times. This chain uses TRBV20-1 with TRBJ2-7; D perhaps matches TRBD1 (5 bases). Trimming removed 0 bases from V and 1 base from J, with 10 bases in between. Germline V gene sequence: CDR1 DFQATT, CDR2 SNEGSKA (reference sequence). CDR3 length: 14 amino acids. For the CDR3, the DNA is TGCAGTGCTAGAGAGGGTGGGGCGTCCTACGAGCAGTACTTC. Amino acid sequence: CSAREGGASYEQYF.

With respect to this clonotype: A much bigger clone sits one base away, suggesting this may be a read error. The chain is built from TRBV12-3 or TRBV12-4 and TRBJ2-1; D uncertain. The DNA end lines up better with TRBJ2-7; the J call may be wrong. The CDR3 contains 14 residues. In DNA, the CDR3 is TGTGCCAGCAATTTTTATCTTATGTTGGACGAGCAGTACTTC. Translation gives CASNFYLMLDEQYF.

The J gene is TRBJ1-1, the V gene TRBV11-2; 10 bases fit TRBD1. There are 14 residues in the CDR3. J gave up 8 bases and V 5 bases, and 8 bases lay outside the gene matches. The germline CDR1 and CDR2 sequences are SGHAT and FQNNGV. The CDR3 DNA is TGTGCCAGCAGCCGGGTCGGGGACAGGGGAGAAGCTTTCTTT. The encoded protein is CASSRVGDRGEAFF.